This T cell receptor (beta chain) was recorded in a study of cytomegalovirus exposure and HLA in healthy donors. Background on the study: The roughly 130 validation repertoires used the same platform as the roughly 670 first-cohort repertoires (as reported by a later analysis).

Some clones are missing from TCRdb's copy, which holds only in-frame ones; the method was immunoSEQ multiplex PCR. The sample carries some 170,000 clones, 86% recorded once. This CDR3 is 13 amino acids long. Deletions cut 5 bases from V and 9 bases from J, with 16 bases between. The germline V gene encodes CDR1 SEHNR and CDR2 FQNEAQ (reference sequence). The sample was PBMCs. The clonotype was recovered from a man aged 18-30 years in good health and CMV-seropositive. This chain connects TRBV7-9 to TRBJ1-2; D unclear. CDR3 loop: CASSPRAAVRYTF. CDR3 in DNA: TGTGCCAGCAGCCCACGGGCAGCGGTACGCTACACCTTC.